These T cell receptor beta chains were read from a single sample in a study of T cells in localized non-small cell lung cancer. The protocol was immunoSEQ multiplex PCR, while the TCRdb copy is restricted to in-frame clones and leaves out a portion. Of about 41,000 clones listed, 85% to 90% are singletons. This specimen consisted of peripheral blood, obtained before any cancer treatment. Receptors originate from a woman between 18 and 50 years old with stage III lung adenocarcinoma. The CDR3 runs from the conserved cysteine through the conserved F or W. D genes are given only for firm matches. Only some rows state a clone size, as once, few, many or a class for expanded clones.

DNA,CDR3,D,size,J,V
TGCGCCAGCAGCGTCGGGACAAAAGAAAACATTCAGTACTTC,CASSVGTKENIQYF,.,.,TRBJ2-4,TRBV5-1
TGTGCCAGCAGCTTAGGCAATGAGCAGTTCTTC,CASSLGNEQFF,.,.,TRBJ2-1,TRBV7-3
TGTGCCAGCAGTGAGAGCTCCTACAATGAGCAGTTCTTC,CASSESSYNEQFF,.,.,TRBJ2-1,TRBV6-4
TGTGCCAGCCAAGTCGGGCAGGCTGAAAAACTGTTTTTT,CASQVGQAEKLFF,.,.,TRBJ1-4,TRBV6-1
TGTGCCAGCAGCCCTACTACGGGACGCCTGGGGGACACTGAAGCTTTCTTT,CASSPTTGRLGDTEAFF,.,.,TRBJ1-1,TRBV7-8
TGTGCCAGCAGCCCCCGGGGCTTAGGAGGGCAGCCCCAGCATTTT,CASSPRGLGGQPQHF,.,.,TRBJ1-5,TRBV6-6
TGTGCCAGCTCCCCAGTAGGACAGGGCTATGGCTACACCTTC,CASSPVGQGYGYTF,TRBD1,.,TRBJ1-2,TRBV6-1
TGTGCCAGCAGCCCTTCGGGACAGGTCCTCTACAATGAGCAGTTCTTC,CASSPSGQVLYNEQFF,TRBD1,.,TRBJ2-1,TRBV5-6
TGTGCCTGGAGGGGACAGGCGAACACTGAAGCTTTCTTT,CAWRGQANTEAFF,TRBD1,.,TRBJ1-1,TRBV30
TGTGCCAGCAGCTTAAGACTAGCGGGGAGTACCCAAGAGACCCAGTACTTC,CASSLRLAGSTQETQYF,TRBD2,.,TRBJ2-5,TRBV5-8
TGTGCCAGCAGCTCAGGGACAGGGGCTGGCTACACCTTC,CASSSGTGAGYTF,TRBD1,few,TRBJ1-2,TRBV7-3
TGTGCCAGCAGCTCCGCCGGGACAGGGGCCTACAATGAGCAGTTCTTC,CASSSAGTGAYNEQFF,TRBD1,.,TRBJ2-1,TRBV13
TGTGCCAGCAGCTTAGAAACTGCCAATCAGCCCCAGCATTTT,CASSLETANQPQHF,.,.,TRBJ1-5,TRBV7-2
TGTGCCAGCAGTTCGAGACAGGGCTACACCTTC,CASSSRQGYTF,.,.,TRBJ1-2,TRBV6-5
TGTGCCAGCAACCCCGGGGTACCCAATGAGCAGTTCTTC,CASNPGVPNEQFF,.,once,TRBJ2-1,TRBV6-5
TGTGCCAGCAGCGTAGCTGAGGGGCTTAACACCGGGGAGCTGTTTTTT,CASSVAEGLNTGELFF,.,.,TRBJ2-2,TRBV9
TGTGCCAGCGGGGGTGGGCGGTTAGGTGAAGCTTTCTTT,CASGGGRLGEAFF,.,.,TRBJ1-1,TRBV6-6
TGTGCCACCAGCACCGCCGGGACAGGGGGAAGTGGCTACACCTTC,CATSTAGTGGSGYTF,TRBD1,.,TRBJ1-2,TRBV15
TGTGCCAGCAGGACCCCCGACAGGGCCGAGCAGTACTTC,CASRTPDRAEQYF,TRBD1,.,TRBJ2-7,TRBV5-4
TGCGCCAGCAGCCAAGAAGTGAGCTCCTATAATTCACCCCTCCACTTT,CASSQEVSSYNSPLHF,.,.,TRBJ1-6,TRBV4-1
TGTGCCAGCAGCCCCGGACGGTTTAACTATGGCTACACCTTC,CASSPGRFNYGYTF,.,.,TRBJ1-2,TRBV14
TGTGCCAGCAGCGTAGGAGGGACAGGAGGTTATGAGCAGTTCTTC,CASSVGGTGGYEQFF,TRBD1,.,TRBJ2-1,TRBV9
TGTGCCAGCCGATCCCCGGGGGACTATGGCTACACCTTC,CASRSPGDYGYTF,.,.,TRBJ1-2,TRBV7-2
TGTGCCAGCAGGGGTGGGACTAGCTCCGGGGAGCTGTTTTTT,CASRGGTSSGELFF,TRBD2,.,TRBJ2-2,TRBV2